This T cell receptor beta chain was sequenced during a study of blood T cell dynamics during melanoma immunotherapy. Time point reported: week 3, after first cycle of checkpoint inhibitor. One draw preceded checkpoint blockade; another followed its first cycle at week 3. Patients had no prior systemic cancer treatment, immunosuppressants or other active cancers. This CDR3 is built from 15 residues. V was cut by 4 bases and J by 0 bases, with 12 bases left in between. Germline V gene data show CDR1 as SGDLS and CDR2 as YYNGEE. Some clones are missing from TCRdb's copy, which holds only in-frame ones; the method was immunoSEQ multiplex PCR. The data show about 5,600 clones, more than 80% seen once.

The material sequenced was blood, taken from a patient treated with checkpoint blockade. The sequence derives from a human donor with melanoma. Some clones in this sample may be carry-over from other donors' samples. V is TRBV9 and J is TRBJ2-3; D perhaps matches TRBD1 (6 bases). The CDR3 spells CASSRTDASTDTQYF. The CDR3 nucleotides read TGTGCCAGCAGCCGGACAGATGCTAGCACAGATACGCAGTATTTT.